The clone carrying this T cell receptor (beta chain) was counted at least ten times. The antigen is unknown. TCRdb passed the 5' RACE reads through MiXCR, listing each CDR3 protein once. Among just under 600,000 distinct CDR3 sequences listed, about 13% were seen once. The CDR3 has 14 amino acids. V shed 6 bases, J shed 4 bases, and the junction held 6 bases outside the gene matches. The germline gives CDR1 SGHTA, CDR2 FQGNSA. The data were taken from a study of T cells after yellow fever vaccination. Overall study context: Where fractions had low cell numbers, libraries were prepared from them with the SMART-Seq v4 Ultra Low Input RNA kit. Findings and caveats of the study: Abundant clonotypes from the bulk population could have been carried over as contaminants into FACS-sorted repertoires.

The specimen comprised PBMCs, sampled on the day of the yellow fever booster vaccination. The clonotype was recovered from a man in his thirties or forties who received the YFV17D yellow fever vaccine. The gene calls are TRBV7-2 and TRBJ2-3; 8 nucleotides line up with TRBD2. The CDR3 here is CASRSGLEADTQYF. CDR3 in DNA: TGTGCCAGCAGGTCGGGACTAGAGGCAGATACGCAGTATTTT.